This T cell receptor (beta chain) was recovered during a study of T cell responses to AZD1222 COVID-19 vaccine. Study-wide results and limits: Baseline seropositives among AZD1222 recipients totaled only five or six. Once two AZD1222 doses were given, Spike-specific TCR breadth and depth went up.

TCRdb's copy holds only in-frame clones and misses some; the assay was immunoSEQ multiplex PCR. The sample contains 90,000 to 120,000 clones, approximately 89% of which appear only once. Comments on this clone: Antigen specificity is unknown.

The length of the CDR3 is 14 residues. Germline assignment: CDR1 MNHEY and CDR2 SVGEGT. Germline trimming cut 2 bases from V and 5 bases from J; bases unmatched to any gene: 4. The receptor was derived from an adult in good health. The genes are TRBV6-2 or TRBV6-3 and TRBJ1-2, with 8 nucleotides matching TRBD1. This specimen was peripheral blood, taken on day 0 of AZD1222 vaccination. CDR3 loop: CASSYGGTGYGYTF. CDR3 DNA: TGTGCCAGCAGTTACGGTGGGACAGGATATGGCTACACCTTC.